Following are 24 T cell receptor beta chains from one sample sequenced in a study of blood T cell repertoires in COVID-19. Sequencing was performed with immunoSEQ multiplex PCR; in TCRdb, only in-frame clones are kept and a portion is missing. The sample gives roughly 570,000 clones, about 89% of which show up once; about 8.2% is in the top ten. Sequencing was done on a sample of peripheral blood. The receptors come from a woman aged 45-60 years with COVID-19, enrolled during active disease.

This chain connects TRBV28 to TRBJ2-1; 15 bases match TRBD2. V lost 6 bases to trimming and J lost 7 bases; unmatched junction nucleotides: 13. The germline CDR1 and CDR2 sequences are MDHEN and SYDVKM. The CDR3 sequence is 18 residues long. The CDR3 DNA reads as TGTGCCAGCAGCCGCCCGGGACTAGCGGGGGGCCTGGGGAATGAGCAGTTCTTC. It specifies CASSRPGLAGGLGNEQFF.

The chain has TRBV27 and TRBJ1-3; 10 bases line up with TRBD1. Losses at the gene ends were 2 bases for V and 2 bases for J; bases not matched to a gene: 3. CDR3 length: 16 amino acids. Per germline, CDR1 MNHEY and CDR2 SMNVEV (reference sequence). CDR3 bases: TGTGCCAGCAGTTTAGGGGGACAGGGGCCTGGAAACACCATATATTTT. Its translation: CASSLGGQGPGNTIYF.

The chain links TRBV5-1 to TRBJ1-2; TRBD1 is a possible D gene (6 bases). This CDR3 contains 14 residues. Per the germline V gene, CDR1 is SGHRS and CDR2 is YFSETQ. V was trimmed by 1 base and J by 7 bases, leaving 14 bases between them. CDR3 sequence (DNA): TGCGCCAGCAGCTTGTCTACAGGGTACGGTGGCTACACCTTC. Protein product: CASSLSTGYGGYTF.

V usage is TRBV10-1 and J usage is TRBJ1-1, with 8 bases that match TRBD1. The trim removed 0 bases at V and 0 bases at J, leaving 18 bases unmatched. The CDR3 sequence is 21 residues long. The V gene's germline CDR1 is WNHNN and CDR2 SYGVQD (reference sequence). CDR3 residues: CASSESWTGINPGRVNTEAFF. The CDR3 region has the DNA TGCGCCAGCAGTGAGTCGTGGACAGGGATCAACCCCGGTCGGGTGAACACTGAAGCTTTCTTT.

This clone has a single count. The chain combines TRBV13 with TRBJ2-1; the D gene is possibly TRBD2 (7 bases). CDR1 is PRHDT, CDR2 FYEKMQ, per germline (reference sequence). Trimming cost V 9 bases and J 5 bases, with 17 bases left between them. The CDR3 runs 14 residues. In DNA, the CDR3 is TGTGCCAGTGGGCAGGGGAGGGGAGACAATGAGCAGTTCTTC. This gives the protein CASGQGRGDNEQFF.

This rearrangement joins TRBV28 to TRBJ1-5; 8 bases are shared with TRBD1. The CDR3 is 14 residues long. Germline CDR1 reads MDHEN; CDR2 reads SYDVKM. Unmatched junction bases numbered 5, after V lost 10 bases and J lost 0 bases. The CDR3 is CAINRGNSNQPQHF. Here the CDR3 DNA reads TGTGCCATAAACAGGGGGAATAGCAATCAGCCCCAGCATTTT.

The CDR3 is CASSHRDGYGYTF. For the CDR3, the DNA is TGTGCCAGCAGCCACAGGGATGGCTATGGCTACACCTTC. The gene calls are TRBV7-3 and TRBJ1-2, with TRBD1 as a possible D gene (6 bases). V gave up 5 bases and J gave up 4 bases, with 11 bases separating them. Germline values: CDR1 SGHTA, CDR2 FQGTGA. The CDR3 covers 13 residues.

The chain recombines TRBV19 with TRBJ1-2; 8 positions agree with TRBD1. J gave up 3 bases and V 6 bases, and 9 bases lay outside the gene matches. The CDR3 runs 15 residues. The V gene's germline CDR1 is LNHDA and CDR2 SQIVND (reference sequence). The CDR3 coding sequence is TGTGCCAGTAGCAGCACTCCGGGACAGGACTATGGCTACACCTTC. Translating gives CASSSTPGQDYGYTF.

This chain links TRBV4-1 with TRBJ1-1; a weak D match, TRBD1 (6 bases). CDR3 size: 14 residues. The V gene lost 7 bases and the J gene lost 1 base, with 13 bases spanning the gap. CDR1 and CDR2 from the germline V gene are MGHRA and YSYEKL. In nucleotides, the CDR3 is TGCGCCAGCACCGTTACAGGGAGGAACACTGAAGCTTTCTTT. Translating it yields CASTVTGRNTEAFF.

The rearrangement joins TRBV10-1 to TRBJ2-7, with 9 positions matching TRBD1. Trimming at V came to 6 bases and at J to 2 bases, leaving 5 bases not matched to a gene. Germline V lookup: CDR1 WNHNN, CDR2 SYGVQD (reference sequence). The length of the CDR3 is 14 residues. The CDR3 here is CASSGTGNTYEQYF. Written as DNA, the CDR3 is TGCGCCAGCAGCGGGACAGGGAATACCTACGAGCAGTACTTC.

V and J are TRBV3-1 (or the pseudogene TRBV3-2) and TRBJ1-6; tentatively, D is TRBD1 (5 bases). From germline, CDR1 is LGHDT and CDR2 YNNKEL (reference sequence). V lost 0 bases, J lost 0 bases, and 18 bases lay in between. The CDR3 runs to 20 residues. The CDR3 loop reads CASSQDLAGLPSSYNSPLHF. The CDR3, as DNA: TGTGCCAGCAGCCAAGATCTTGCGGGGCTGCCGAGCTCCTATAATTCACCCCTCCACTTT.

The V call is TRBV14, the J call TRBJ2-5; 11 bases agree with TRBD2. J lost 5 bases, V lost 9 bases, and 5 bases had no gene match. CDR3 length equals 13 residues. From germline, CDR1 is SGHDN and CDR2 FVKESK. CDR3 DNA: TGTGCCAGTTTTAGCGGGGGGGCGGAGACCCAGTACTTC. This gives the protein CASFSGGAETQYF.

V is TRBV5-6 and J is TRBJ1-3; TRBD1 might be the D (5 bases). Germline lookup yields CDR1 SGHDT and CDR2 YYEEEE. The CDR3 totals 15 residues. Trimming pared 1 base from V and 0 bases from J, leaving 8 bases between. Here the CDR3 DNA reads TGTGCCAGCAGCTTGACAGGCCTCTCTGGAAACACCATATATTTT. This encodes CASSLTGLSGNTIYF.

The chain employs TRBV5-3 and TRBJ1-5; D gene unclear. TRBV5-3 is treated as an ORF (open reading frame) with a function not yet certain. The V and J ends lost 2 bases and 0 bases respectively, with 9 bases between them. The CDR3 loop spans 15 amino acids. The CDR3 sequence is CARSLVAYSNQPQHF. The DNA of the CDR3 is TGTGCCAGAAGCTTAGTAGCTTATAGCAATCAGCCCCAGCATTTT.

The rearrangement uses TRBV27 and TRBJ1-5; a possible D gene is TRBD1 (6 bases). Germline V lookup: CDR1 MNHEY, CDR2 SMNVEV (reference sequence). V lost 5 bases to trimming and J lost 9 bases, with 29 bases between them. This CDR3 has 18 amino acids. The CDR3: CASSPTGQFRDVIVPQHF. Here the CDR3 DNA reads TGTGCCAGCAGTCCCACGGGACAATTTAGGGATGTAATCGTGCCCCAGCATTTT.

This clone occurred once. A read error may account for a junction end that differs from germline. V gene TRBV6-5 combines with J gene TRBJ1-1; 8 positions match TRBD1. CDR3 length equals 11 residues. Germline V gene sequence: CDR1 MNHEY, CDR2 SVGAGI. CDR3 sequence: CATTGGTEAFF. The CDR3 nucleotides are TGCGCCACAACAGGGGGTACAGAAGCTTTCTTT.

The chain combines TRBV2 with TRBJ1-2; a weak D match, TRBD1 (6 bases). Deletions cut 5 bases from V and 8 bases from J, with 21 bases between. Per germline, CDR1 SNHLY and CDR2 FYNNEI. The CDR3 extends over 15 amino acids. CDR3 residues: CASSSSQGQRQGYTF. The CDR3 region has the DNA TGTGCCAGCAGTTCCTCCCAAGGACAGAGGCAAGGCTACACCTTC.

This clone was seen a few times. The genes are TRBV6-1 and TRBJ2-1; D call uncertain. With 3 bases removed from V and 2 bases from J, the gap between germline ends came to 5 bases. The CDR3 is 13 residues long. The germline CDR1 and CDR2 sequences are MNHNS and SASEGT. The CDR3 coding sequence is TGTGCCAGCAGTGAGGCACCCTACAATGAGCAGTTCTTC. It encodes CASSEAPYNEQFF.

The gene calls are TRBV18 and TRBJ2-5; D perhaps matches TRBD2 (6 bases). The V and J ends lost 5 bases and 4 bases respectively, with 11 bases between them. This CDR3 has 13 amino acids. Germline lookup yields CDR1 KGHSH and CDR2 LQKENI. In nucleotides, the CDR3 is TGTGCCAGCTCATCCCGACTAGGAGAGACCCAGTACTTC. This gives the protein CASSSRLGETQYF.

The chain couples TRBV7-2 to TRBJ1-1; D uncertain. The CDR3 extends over 13 amino acids. Germline CDR1 SGHTA, CDR2 FQGNSA. The V end was cut by 6 bases, the J end by 1 base, with 9 bases between. The CDR3 here is CASSSVPNTEAFF. Written as DNA, the CDR3 is TGTGCCAGCAGTTCGGTCCCGAACACTGAAGCTTTCTTT. The whole variable domain, filled in from reference TRBV7-2 and TRBJ1-1, reads GAGVSQSPSNKVTEKGKDVELRCDPISGHTALYWYRQSLGQGLEFLIYFQGNSAPDKSGLPSDRFSAERTGGSVSTLTIQRTQQEDSAVYLCASSSVPNTEAFFGQGTRLTVV.

The V and J genes are TRBV29-1 and TRBJ1-2; D is possibly TRBD1 (6 bases). Trimming removed 8 bases at V and 0 bases at J, with 13 bases between. Germline V gene data show CDR1 as SQVTM and CDR2 as ANQGSEA. The CDR3 sequence is 13 residues long. The CDR3 sequence is CSSGASANYGYTF. CDR3 in DNA: TGCAGCTCAGGGGCGTCAGCTAACTATGGCTACACCTTC.

V is TRBV28 and J is TRBJ2-3; weak D call: TRBD2 (5 bases). The V end was cut by 4 bases, the J end by 5 bases, with 22 bases between. This CDR3 has 17 residues. Germline loops: CDR1 MDHEN, CDR2 SYDVKM. CDR3 sequence: CASSSGEHGVVGDTQYF. Written as DNA, the CDR3 is TGTGCCAGCAGTTCTGGAGAACACGGGGTAGTGGGAGATACGCAGTATTTT.

This chain joins TRBV11-3 and TRBJ2-4; D possibly corresponds to TRBD1 (6 bases). The V gene lost 0 bases and the J gene lost 1 base, with 10 bases spanning the gap. This CDR3 is 16 amino acids long. Germline loops: CDR1 SGHNT, CDR2 YENEEA. Written as DNA, the CDR3 is TGTGCCAGCAGCTTAGAAGGGGGTCGGGCCAAAAACATTCAGTACTTC. It specifies CASSLEGGRAKNIQYF.

The gene calls are TRBV27 and TRBJ1-1; a weak D match, TRBD1 (5 bases). CDR3 length: 14 amino acids. V was trimmed by 4 bases and J by 1 base, leaving 10 bases between them. Germline-derived CDR1 and CDR2 are MNHEY and SMNVEV (reference sequence). The CDR3 DNA sequence: TGTGCCAGCAGTTGGGCGGGGGAGAACACTGAAGCTTTCTTT. It specifies CASSWAGENTEAFF.